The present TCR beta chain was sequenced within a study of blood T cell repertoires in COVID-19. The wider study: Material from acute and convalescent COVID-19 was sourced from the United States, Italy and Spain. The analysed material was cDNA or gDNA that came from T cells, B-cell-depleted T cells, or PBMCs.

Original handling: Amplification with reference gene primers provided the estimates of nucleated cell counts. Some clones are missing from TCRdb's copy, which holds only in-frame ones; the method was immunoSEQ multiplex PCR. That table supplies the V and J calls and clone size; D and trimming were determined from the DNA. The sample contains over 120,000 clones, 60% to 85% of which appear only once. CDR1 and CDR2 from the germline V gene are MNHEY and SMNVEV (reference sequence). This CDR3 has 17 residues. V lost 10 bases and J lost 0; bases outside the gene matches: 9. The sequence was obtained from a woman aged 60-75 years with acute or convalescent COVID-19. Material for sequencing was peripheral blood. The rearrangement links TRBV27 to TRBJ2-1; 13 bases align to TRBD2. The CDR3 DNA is TGTGCCACCATTGGACTAGCGGGAGTGGGCTCCTACAATGAGCAGTTCTTC. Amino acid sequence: CATIGLAGVGSYNEQFF.